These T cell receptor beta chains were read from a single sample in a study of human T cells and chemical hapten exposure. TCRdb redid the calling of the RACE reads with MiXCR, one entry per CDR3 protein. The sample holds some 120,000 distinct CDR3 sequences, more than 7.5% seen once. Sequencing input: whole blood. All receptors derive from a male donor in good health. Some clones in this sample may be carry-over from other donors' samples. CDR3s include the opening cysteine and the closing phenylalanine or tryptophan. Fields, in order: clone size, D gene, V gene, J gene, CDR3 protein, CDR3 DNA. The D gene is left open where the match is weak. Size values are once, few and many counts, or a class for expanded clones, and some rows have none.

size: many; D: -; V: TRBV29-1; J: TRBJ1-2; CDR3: CSVRGDYGYTF; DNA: TGCAGCGTTAGGGGTGACTATGGCTACACCTTC
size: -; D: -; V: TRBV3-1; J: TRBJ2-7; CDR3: CASSQSQGRNYEQYF; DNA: TGTGCCAGCAGCCAGTCCCAGGGGAGGAACTACGAGCAGTACTTC
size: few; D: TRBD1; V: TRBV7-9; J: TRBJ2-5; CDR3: CASSLSQGPGQTQYF; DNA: TGTGCCAGCAGCTTATCACAGGGGCCGGGGCAGACCCAGTACTTC
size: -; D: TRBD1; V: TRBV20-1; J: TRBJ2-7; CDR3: CSARDETGVRSYEQYF; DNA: TGCAGTGCTAGAGATGAGACAGGGGTTCGTTCTTACGAGCAGTACTTC
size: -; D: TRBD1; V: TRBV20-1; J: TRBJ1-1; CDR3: CSADRGEIEAFF; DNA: TGCAGTGCGGACAGGGGGGAAATTGAAGCTTTCTTT
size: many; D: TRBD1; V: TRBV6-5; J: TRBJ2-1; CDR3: CASGGTGGLDEQFF; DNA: TGTGCCAGCGGGGGGACAGGGGGCTTGGATGAGCAGTTCTTC
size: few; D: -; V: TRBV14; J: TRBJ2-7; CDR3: CASSHRAYEQYF; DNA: TGTGCCAGCAGCCACAGAGCCTACGAGCAGTACTTC
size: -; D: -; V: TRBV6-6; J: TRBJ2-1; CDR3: CASSYPLHRFQRSSYNEQFF; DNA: TGTGCCAGCAGTTACCCCCTCCACCGATTCCAGCGGAGTTCCTACAATGAGCAGTTCTTC
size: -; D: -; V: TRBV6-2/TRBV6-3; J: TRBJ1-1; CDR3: CASTDPVRGRDTEAFF; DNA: TGTGCCAGCACTGACCCGGTCAGGGGCCGCGACACTGAAGCTTTCTTT
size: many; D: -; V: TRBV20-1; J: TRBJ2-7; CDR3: CSARTGTGTYEQYF; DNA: TGCAGTGCTCGCACCGGGACTGGGACCTACGAGCAGTACTTC
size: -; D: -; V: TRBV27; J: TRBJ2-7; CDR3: CASSLRHQIYEQYF; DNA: TGTGCCAGCAGTTTGCGACACCAGATCTACGAGCAGTACTTC
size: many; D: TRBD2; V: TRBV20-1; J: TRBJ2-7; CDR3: CSVGTSGRYEQYF; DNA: TGCAGTGTTGGTACTAGCGGGAGATACGAGCAGTACTTC
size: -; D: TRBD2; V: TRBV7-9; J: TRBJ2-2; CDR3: CASSLAPSGSVGELFF; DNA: TGTGCCAGCAGCTTAGCTCCTAGCGGGAGTGTCGGGGAGCTGTTTTTT
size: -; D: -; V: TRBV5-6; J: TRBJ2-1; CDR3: CASSFSATEQFF; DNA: TGTGCCAGCAGCTTCTCGGCGACTGAGCAGTTCTTC
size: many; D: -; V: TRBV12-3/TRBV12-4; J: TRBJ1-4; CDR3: CASSSPGTDNEKLFF; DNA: TGTGCCAGCAGTTCCCCCGGGACTGACAATGAAAAACTGTTTTTT
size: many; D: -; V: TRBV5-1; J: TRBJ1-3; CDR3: CASSLVGVSSGNTIYF; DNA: TGCGCCAGCAGCTTGGTGGGAGTCTCCTCTGGAAACACCATATATTTT
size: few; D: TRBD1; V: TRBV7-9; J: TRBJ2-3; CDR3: CASSFSGGRSDTQYF; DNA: TGTGCCAGCAGCTTCTCAGGGGGACGGTCAGATACGCAGTATTTT
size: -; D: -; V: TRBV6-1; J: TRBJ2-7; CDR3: CASSERGSSYEQYF; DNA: TGTGCCAGCAGTGAACGTGGGAGCTCCTACGAGCAGTACTTC
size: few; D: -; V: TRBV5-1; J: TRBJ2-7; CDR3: CASSLRSTGHTYEQYF; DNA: TGCGCCAGCAGCTTAAGGTCGACGGGCCATACCTACGAGCAGTACTTC
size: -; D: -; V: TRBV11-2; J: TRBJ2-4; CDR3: CASSFAMEVAKNIQYF; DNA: TGTGCCAGCAGCTTTGCGATGGAGGTCGCCAAAAACATTCAGTACTTC
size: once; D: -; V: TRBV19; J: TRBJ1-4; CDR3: CASSGGATNEKLFF; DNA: TGTGCCAGTAGTGGGGGAGCCACTAATGAAAAACTGTTTTTT
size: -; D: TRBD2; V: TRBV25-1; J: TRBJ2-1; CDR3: CASIGLVNEQFF; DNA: TGTGCCAGCATCGGACTAGTTAATGAGCAGTTCTTC
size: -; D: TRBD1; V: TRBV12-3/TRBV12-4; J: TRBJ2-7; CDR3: CASSPRPGQGSHEQYF; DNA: TGTGCCAGCAGCCCCCGACCGGGACAGGGATCCCACGAGCAGTACTTC
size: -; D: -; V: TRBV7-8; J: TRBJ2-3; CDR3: CASSLVNTDTQYF; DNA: TGTGCCAGCAGCTTAGTAAACACAGATACGCAGTATTTT
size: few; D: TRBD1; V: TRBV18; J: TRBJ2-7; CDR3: CASSPDRVRSYEQYF; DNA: TGTGCCAGCTCTCCGGACAGGGTCAGATCCTACGAGCAGTACTTC
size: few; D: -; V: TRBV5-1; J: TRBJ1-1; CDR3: CASSLVARTEAFF; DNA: TGCGCCAGCAGCTTGGTGGCGAGGACTGAAGCTTTCTTT
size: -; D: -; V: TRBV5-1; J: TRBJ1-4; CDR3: CASEGPNEKLFF; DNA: TGCGCCAGCGAAGGGCCTAATGAAAAACTGTTTTTT
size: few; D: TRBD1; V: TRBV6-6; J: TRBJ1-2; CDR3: CASSYSHRPRDRDYGYTF; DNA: TGTGCCAGCAGTTACTCGCACCGACCCCGGGACAGGGACTATGGCTACACCTTC
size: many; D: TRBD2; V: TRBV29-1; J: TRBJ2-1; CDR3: CSARGIAGSYNEQFF; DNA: TGCAGCGCGAGAGGTATAGCGGGCTCCTACAATGAGCAGTTCTTC
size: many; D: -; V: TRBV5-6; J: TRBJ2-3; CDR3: CASSLGTTSTDTQYF; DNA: TGTGCCAGCAGCTTGGGTACCACTAGCACAGATACGCAGTATTTT
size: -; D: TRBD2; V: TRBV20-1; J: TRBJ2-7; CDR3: CSASPSGTSYEQYF; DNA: TGCAGTGCTAGTCCTAGCGGGACTTCCTACGAGCAGTACTTC
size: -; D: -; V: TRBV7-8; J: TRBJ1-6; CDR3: CATGGQLYNSPLHF; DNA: TGTGCCACCGGTGGACAGCTCTATAATTCACCCCTCCACTTT
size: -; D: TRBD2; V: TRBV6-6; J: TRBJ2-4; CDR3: CASSYSPSGTVQYF; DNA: TGTGCCAGCAGTTACTCTCCTAGCGGGACGGTTCAGTACTTC
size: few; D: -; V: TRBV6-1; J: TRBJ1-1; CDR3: CASSETAGTEAFF; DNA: TGTGCCAGCAGTGAAACGGCCGGGACTGAAGCTTTCTTT
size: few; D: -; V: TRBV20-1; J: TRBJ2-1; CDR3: CSAGKTGFSYNEQFF; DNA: TGCAGTGCTGGCAAAACAGGGTTCTCCTACAATGAGCAGTTCTTC
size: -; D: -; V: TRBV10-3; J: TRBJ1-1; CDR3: CAIKMQVPNTEAFF; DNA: TGTGCCATCAAAATGCAGGTTCCTAACACTGAAGCTTTCTTT
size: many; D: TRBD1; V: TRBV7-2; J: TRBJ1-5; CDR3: CASSLSRATGRNQPQHF; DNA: TGTGCCAGCAGCTTATCAAGGGCGACAGGGCGAAATCAGCCCCAGCATTTT
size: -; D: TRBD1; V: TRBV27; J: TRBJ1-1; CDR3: CASSGTGVNMNTEAFF; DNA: TGTGCCAGCAGCGGGACAGGGGTCAACATGAACACTGAAGCTTTCTTT
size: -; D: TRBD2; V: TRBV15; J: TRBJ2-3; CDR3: CATSSGLAGVSDTQYF; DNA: TGTGCCACCAGCAGCGGACTAGCGGGAGTTTCTGATACGCAGTATTTT
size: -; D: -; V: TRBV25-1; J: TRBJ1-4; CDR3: CASSELTGLTEKLFF; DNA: TGTGCCAGCAGTGAATTAACAGGGTTAACGGAAAAACTGTTTTTT
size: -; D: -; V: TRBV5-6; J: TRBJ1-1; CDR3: CASSFYSPTEAFF; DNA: TGTGCCAGCAGCTTTTACAGCCCCACTGAAGCTTTCTTT
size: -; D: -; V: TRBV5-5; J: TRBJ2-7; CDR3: CASSLGVSPYEQYF; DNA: TGTGCCAGCAGCTTGGGTGTCAGTCCCTACGAGCAGTACTTC
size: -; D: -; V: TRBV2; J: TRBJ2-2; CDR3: CATTGEYTGELFF; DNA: TGTGCCACCACGGGGGAGTACACCGGGGAGCTGTTTTTT
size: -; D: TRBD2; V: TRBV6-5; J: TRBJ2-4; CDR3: CASSYGRGGAAKNIQYF; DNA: TGTGCCAGCAGTTACGGGCGCGGGGGGGCAGCCAAAAACATTCAGTACTTC
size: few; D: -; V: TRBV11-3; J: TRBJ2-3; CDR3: CASSFTGILLTPKNTDTQYF; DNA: TGTGCCAGCAGCTTCACCGGGATCCTCCTCACCCCGAAAAATACAGATACGCAGTATTTT
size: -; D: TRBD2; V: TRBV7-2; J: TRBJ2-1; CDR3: CASSRPVAGGRNEQFF; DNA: TGTGCCAGCAGCCGCCCCGTAGCGGGTGGGAGGAATGAGCAGTTCTTC
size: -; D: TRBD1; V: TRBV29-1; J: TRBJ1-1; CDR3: CSGGKQGTSTEAFF; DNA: TGCAGCGGTGGAAAACAGGGGACGTCTACTGAAGCTTTCTTT
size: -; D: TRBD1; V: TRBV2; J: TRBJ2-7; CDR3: CASGRTGVVDEQYF; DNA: TGTGCCAGCGGGCGAACAGGGGTGGTCGACGAGCAGTACTTC
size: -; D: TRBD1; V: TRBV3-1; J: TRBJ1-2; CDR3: CASSQVRGTGDGYTF; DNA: TGTGCCAGCAGCCAAGTTCGTGGGACAGGGGATGGCTACACCTTC
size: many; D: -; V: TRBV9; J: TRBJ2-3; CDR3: CASSVVTSDTQYF; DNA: TGTGCCAGCAGCGTAGTGACTTCAGATACGCAGTATTTT
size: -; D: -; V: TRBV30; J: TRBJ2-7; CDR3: CAWDPGLSYEQYF; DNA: TGTGCCTGGGACCCGGGACTGTCCTACGAGCAGTACTTC